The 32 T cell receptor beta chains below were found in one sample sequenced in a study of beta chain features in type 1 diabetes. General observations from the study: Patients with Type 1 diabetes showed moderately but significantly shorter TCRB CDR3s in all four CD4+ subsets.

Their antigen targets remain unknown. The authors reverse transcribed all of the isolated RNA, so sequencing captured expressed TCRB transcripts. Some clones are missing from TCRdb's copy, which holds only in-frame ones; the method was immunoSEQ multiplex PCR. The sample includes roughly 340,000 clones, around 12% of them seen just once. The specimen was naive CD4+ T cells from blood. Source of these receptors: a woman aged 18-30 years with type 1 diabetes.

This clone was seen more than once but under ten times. CDR3 region: CASSVGAGTYYEQYF. The CDR3, as DNA: TGTGCCAGCAGCGTAGGGGCAGGCACCTACTACGAGCAGTACTTC. The chain recombines TRBV9 with TRBJ2-7; D unclear. V lost 0 bases to trimming and J lost 3 bases, with 13 bases between them. In germline, CDR1 is SGDLS, CDR2 YYNGEE. The CDR3 has 15 amino acids. The entire variable domain, with the rest obtained from reference TRBV9 and TRBJ2-7, is as follows: DSGVTQTPKHLITATGQRVTLRCSPRSGDLSVYWYQQSLDQGLQFLIQYYNGEERAKGNILERFSAQQFPDLHSELNLSSLELGDSALYFCASSVGAGTYYEQYFGPGTRLTVT.

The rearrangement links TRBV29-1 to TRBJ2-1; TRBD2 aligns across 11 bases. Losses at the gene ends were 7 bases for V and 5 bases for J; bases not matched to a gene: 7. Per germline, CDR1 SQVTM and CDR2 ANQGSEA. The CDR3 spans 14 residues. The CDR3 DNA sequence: TGCAGCGCCGGGGGGACTAGCGGAAACAATGAGCAGTTCTTC. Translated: CSAGGTSGNNEQFF.

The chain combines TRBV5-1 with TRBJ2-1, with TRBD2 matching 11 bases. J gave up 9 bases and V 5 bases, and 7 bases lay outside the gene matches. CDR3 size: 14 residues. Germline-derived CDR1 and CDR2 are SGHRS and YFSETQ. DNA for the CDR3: TGCGCCAGCAGGGTTAGCGGGAGGGCAGGTGAGCAGTTCTTC. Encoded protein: CASRVSGRAGEQFF.

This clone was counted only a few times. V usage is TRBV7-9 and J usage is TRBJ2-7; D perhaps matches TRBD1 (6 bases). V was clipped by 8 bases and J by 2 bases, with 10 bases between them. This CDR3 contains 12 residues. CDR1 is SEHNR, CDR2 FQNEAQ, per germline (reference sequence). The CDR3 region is CASGGRAYEQYF. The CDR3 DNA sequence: TGTGCCAGCGGGGGCAGGGCCTACGAGCAGTACTTC.

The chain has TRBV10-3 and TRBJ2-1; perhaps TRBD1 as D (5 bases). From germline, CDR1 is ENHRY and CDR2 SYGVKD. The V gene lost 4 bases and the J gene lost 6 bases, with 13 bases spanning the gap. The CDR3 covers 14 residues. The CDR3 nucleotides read TGTGCCATCAGTGCGGGCCAGGGCAGCAATGAGCAGTTCTTC. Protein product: CAISAGQGSNEQFF.

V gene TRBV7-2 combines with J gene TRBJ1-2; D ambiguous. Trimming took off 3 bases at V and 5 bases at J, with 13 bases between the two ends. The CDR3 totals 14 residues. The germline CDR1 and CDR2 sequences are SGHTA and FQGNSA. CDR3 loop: CASSFGSPSYGYTF. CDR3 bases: TGTGCCAGCAGCTTCGGGTCGCCGTCATATGGCTACACCTTC. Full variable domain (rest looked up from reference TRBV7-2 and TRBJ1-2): GAGVSQSPSNKVTEKGKDVELRCDPISGHTALYWYRQSLGQGLEFLIYFQGNSAPDKSGLPSDRFSAERTGGSVSTLTIQRTQQEDSAVYLCASSFGSPSYGYTFGSGTRLTVV.

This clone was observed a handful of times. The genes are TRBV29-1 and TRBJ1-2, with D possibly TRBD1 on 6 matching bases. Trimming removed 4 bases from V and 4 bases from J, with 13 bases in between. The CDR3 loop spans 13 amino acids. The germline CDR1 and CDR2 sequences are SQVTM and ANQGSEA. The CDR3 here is CSVGEGGGYGYTF. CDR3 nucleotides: TGCAGCGTTGGGGAGGGGGGCGGCTATGGCTACACCTTC.

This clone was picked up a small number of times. CDR3 in DNA: TGTGCCAGCAGCTTGTCCGGGACAGGGGGATTCTATGGCTACACCTTC. It codes for CASSLSGTGGFYGYTF. The rearrangement uses TRBV7-2 and TRBJ1-2; 11 bases agree with TRBD1. CDR3 length: 16 amino acids. From germline, CDR1 is SGHTA and CDR2 FQGNSA. Trimming removed 3 bases from V and 4 bases from J; junction bases left unmatched: 7.

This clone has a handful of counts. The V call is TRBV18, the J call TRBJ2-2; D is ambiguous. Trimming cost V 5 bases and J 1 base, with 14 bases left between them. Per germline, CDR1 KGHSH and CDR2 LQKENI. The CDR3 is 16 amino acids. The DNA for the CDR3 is TGTGCCAGCTCATCAAACGGCGGCGGGAACACCGGGGAGCTGTTTTTT. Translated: CASSSNGGGNTGELFF.

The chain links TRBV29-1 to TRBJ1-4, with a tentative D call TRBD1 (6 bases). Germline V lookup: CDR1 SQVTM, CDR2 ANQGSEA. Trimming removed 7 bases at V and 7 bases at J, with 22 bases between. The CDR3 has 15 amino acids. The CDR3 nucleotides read TGCAGCGCCGTACGGGCACAGGGCGATGGTGAAAAACTGTTTTTT. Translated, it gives CSAVRAQGDGEKLFF.

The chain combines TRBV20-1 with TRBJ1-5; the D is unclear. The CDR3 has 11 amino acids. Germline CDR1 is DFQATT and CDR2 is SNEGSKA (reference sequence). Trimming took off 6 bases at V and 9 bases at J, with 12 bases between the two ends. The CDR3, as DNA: TGCAGTGCGAAGATGGGAGGGCCCCAGCATTTT. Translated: CSAKMGGPQHF.

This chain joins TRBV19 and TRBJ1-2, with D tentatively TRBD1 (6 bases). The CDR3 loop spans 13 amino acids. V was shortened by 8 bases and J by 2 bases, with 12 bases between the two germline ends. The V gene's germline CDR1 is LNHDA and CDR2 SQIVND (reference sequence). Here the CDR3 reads CASWGQANYGYTF. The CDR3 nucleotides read TGTGCCAGTTGGGGGCAGGCGAACTATGGCTACACCTTC.

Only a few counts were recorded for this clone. The CDR3 coding sequence is TGTGCCAGCAGCATGCTGACAGGCACCCAGCGAAAACTGTTTTTT. Protein sequence: CASSMLTGTQRKLFF. The chain is built from TRBV7-2 and TRBJ1-4, with D perhaps TRBD1 (6 bases). The CDR3 extends over 15 amino acids. V lost 5 bases and J 10 bases, leaving 20 bases between the germline ends. Per the germline V gene, CDR1 is SGHTA and CDR2 is FQGNSA.

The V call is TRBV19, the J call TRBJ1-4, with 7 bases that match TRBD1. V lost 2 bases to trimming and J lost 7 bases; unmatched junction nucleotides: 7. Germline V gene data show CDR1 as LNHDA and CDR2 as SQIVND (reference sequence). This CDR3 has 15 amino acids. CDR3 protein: CASSIQGVIGEKLFF. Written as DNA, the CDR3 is TGTGCCAGTAGTATACAGGGGGTTATTGGTGAAAAACTGTTTTTT.

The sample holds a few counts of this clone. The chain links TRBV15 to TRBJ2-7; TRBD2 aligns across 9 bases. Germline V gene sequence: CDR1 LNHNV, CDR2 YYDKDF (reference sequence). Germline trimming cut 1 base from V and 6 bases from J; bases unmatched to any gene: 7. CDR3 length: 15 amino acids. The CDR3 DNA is TGTGCCACCAGCAGAGCGGGGTTAGCGGGAGTCGAGCAGTACTTC. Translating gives CATSRAGLAGVEQYF. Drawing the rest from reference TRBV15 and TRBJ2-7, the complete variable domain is DAMVIQNPRYQVTQFGKPVTLSCSQTLNHNVMYWYQQKSSQAPKLLFHYYDKDFNNEADTPDNFQSRRPNTSFCFLDIRSPGLGDTAMYLCATSRAGLAGVEQYFGPGTRLTVT.

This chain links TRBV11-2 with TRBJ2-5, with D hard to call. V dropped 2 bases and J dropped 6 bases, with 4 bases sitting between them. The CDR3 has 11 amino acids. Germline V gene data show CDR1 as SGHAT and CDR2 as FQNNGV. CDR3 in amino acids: CASSLSQTQYF. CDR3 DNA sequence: TGTGCCAGCAGCTTAAGCCAGACCCAGTACTTC.

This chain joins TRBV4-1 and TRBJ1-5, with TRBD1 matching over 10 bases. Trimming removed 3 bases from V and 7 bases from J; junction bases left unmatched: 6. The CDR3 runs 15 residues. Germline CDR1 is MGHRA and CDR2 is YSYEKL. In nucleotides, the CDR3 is TGCGCCAGCAGCCAGCTGGGACAGGGGTTCCAGCCCCAGCATTTT. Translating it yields CASSQLGQGFQPQHF.

The DNA of the CDR3 is TGTGCCAGCAGCTCATTTACAGGGGACTCTGGAAACACCATATATTTT. Protein product: CASSSFTGDSGNTIYF. The J gene is TRBJ1-3, the V gene TRBV7-9, with 7 nucleotides matching TRBD1. Trimming at V came to 4 bases and at J to 0 bases, leaving 6 bases not matched to a gene. The germline V gene encodes CDR1 SEHNR and CDR2 FQNEAQ (reference sequence). The CDR3 runs to 16 residues.

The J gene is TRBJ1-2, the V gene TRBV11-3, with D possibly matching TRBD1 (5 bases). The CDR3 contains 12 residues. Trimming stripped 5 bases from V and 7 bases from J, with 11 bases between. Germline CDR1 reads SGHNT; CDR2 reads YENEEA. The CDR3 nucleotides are TGTGCCAGCAGCCCCTACGGGGGTGGCTACACCTTC. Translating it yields CASSPYGGGYTF.

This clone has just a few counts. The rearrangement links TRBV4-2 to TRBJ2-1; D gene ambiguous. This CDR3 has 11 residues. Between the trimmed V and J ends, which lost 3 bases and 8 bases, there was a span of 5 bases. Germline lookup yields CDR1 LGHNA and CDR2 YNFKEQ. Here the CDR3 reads CASSQSYEQFF. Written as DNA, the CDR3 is TGTGCCAGCAGCCAGTCCTATGAGCAGTTCTTC.

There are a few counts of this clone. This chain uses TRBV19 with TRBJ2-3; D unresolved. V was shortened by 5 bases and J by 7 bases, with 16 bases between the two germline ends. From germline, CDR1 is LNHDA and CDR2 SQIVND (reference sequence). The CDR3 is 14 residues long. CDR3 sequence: CASSPRSGTNTQYF. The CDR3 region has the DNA TGTGCCAGTAGTCCTCGGTCCGGTACGAATACGCAGTATTTT.

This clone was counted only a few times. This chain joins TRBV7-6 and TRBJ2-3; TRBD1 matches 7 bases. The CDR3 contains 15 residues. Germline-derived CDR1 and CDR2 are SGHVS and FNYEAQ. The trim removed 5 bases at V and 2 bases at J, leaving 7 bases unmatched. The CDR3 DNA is TGTGCCAGCAGCCCCGGGACAGCAATCACAGATACGCAGTATTTT. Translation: CASSPGTAITDTQYF.

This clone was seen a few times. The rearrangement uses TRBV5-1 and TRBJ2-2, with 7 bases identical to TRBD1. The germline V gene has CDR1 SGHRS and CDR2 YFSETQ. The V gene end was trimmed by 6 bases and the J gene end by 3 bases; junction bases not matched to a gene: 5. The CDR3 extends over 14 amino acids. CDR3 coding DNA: TGCGCCAGCACCCGGGACAGTGACACCGGGGAGCTGTTTTTT. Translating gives CASTRDSDTGELFF.

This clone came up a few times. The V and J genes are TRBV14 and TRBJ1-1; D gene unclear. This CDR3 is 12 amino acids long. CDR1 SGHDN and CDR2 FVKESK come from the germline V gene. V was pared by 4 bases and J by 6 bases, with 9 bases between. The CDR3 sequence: CASSPLTSEAFF. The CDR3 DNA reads TGTGCCAGCAGCCCCTTAACTTCTGAAGCTTTCTTT.

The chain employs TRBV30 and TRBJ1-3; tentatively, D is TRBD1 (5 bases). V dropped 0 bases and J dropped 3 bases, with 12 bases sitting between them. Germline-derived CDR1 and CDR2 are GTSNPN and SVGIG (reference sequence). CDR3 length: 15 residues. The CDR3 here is CAWSVGGYFGNTIYF. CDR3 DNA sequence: TGTGCCTGGAGTGTCGGGGGATACTTTGGAAACACCATATATTTT.

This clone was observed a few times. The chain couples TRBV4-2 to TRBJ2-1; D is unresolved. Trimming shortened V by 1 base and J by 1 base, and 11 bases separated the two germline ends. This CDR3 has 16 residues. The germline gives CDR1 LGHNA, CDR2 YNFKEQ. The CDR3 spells CASSQADELSYNEQFF. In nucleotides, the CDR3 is TGTGCCAGCAGCCAAGCTGACGAACTATCCTACAATGAGCAGTTCTTC.

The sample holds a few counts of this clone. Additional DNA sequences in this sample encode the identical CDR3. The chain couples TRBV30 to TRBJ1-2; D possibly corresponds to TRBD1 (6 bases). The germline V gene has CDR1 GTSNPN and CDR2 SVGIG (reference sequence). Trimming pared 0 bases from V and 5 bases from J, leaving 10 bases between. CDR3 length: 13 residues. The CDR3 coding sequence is TGTGCCTGGAGTGTACAGGGCGGATATGGCTACACCTTC. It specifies CAWSVQGGYGYTF. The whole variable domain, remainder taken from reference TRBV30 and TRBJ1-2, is SQTIHQWPATLVQPVGSPLSLECTVEGTSNPNLYWYRQAAGRGLQLLFYSVGIGQISSEVPQNLSASRPQDRQFILSSKKLLLSDSGFYLCAWSVQGGYGYTFGSGTRLTVV.

CDR3 coding DNA: TGTGCCAGCAGTTTCGGAGGGGTTCGCACAGATACGCAGTATTTT. Translation gives CASSFGGVRTDTQYF. The chain couples TRBV28 to TRBJ2-3; perhaps TRBD2 as D (6 bases). V lost 3 bases and J 1 base, leaving 11 bases between the germline ends. CDR3 length: 15 residues. Germline lookup yields CDR1 MDHEN and CDR2 SYDVKM. Full variable domain (rest looked up from reference TRBV28 and TRBJ2-3): DVKVTQSSRYLVKRTGEKVFLECVQDMDHENMFWYRQDPGLGLRLIYFSYDVKMKEKGDIPEGYSVSREKKERFSLILESASTNQTSMYLCASSFGGVRTDTQYFGPGTRLTVL.

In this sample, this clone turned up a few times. The chain's CDR3 is CASSPGDSSTYEQYF. The CDR3 DNA reads as TGTGCCAGTAGTCCCGGGGACAGTTCAACCTACGAGCAGTACTTC. The J gene is TRBJ2-7, the V gene TRBV19; 7 nucleotides agree with TRBD1. The CDR3 has 15 amino acids. CDR1 is LNHDA and CDR2 is SQIVND in the germline V gene (reference sequence). The junction had 9 bases not matched to a gene; V was cut back by 5 bases and J by 2 bases. The full variable domain, with the rest looked up from reference TRBV19 and TRBJ2-7, is DGGITQSPKYLFRKEGQNVTLSCEQNLNHDAMYWYRQDPGQGLRLIYYSQIVNDFQKGDIAEGYSVSREKKESFPLTVTSAQKNPTAFYLCASSPGDSSTYEQYFGPGTRLTVT.

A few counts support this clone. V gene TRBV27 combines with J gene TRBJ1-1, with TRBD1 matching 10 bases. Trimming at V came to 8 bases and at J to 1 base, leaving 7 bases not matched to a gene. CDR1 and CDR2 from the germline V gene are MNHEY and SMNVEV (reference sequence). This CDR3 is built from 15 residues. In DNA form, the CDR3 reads TGTGCCAGCCAACGACAGGGGGCAGGGAACACTGAAGCTTTCTTT. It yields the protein CASQRQGAGNTEAFF.

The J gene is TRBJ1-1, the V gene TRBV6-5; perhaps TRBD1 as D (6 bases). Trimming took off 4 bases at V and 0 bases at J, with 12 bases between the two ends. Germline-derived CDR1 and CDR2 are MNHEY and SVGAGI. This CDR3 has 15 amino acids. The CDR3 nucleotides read TGTGCCAGCAGTTGGGCCGGGACAATGAACACTGAAGCTTTCTTT. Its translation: CASSWAGTMNTEAFF.

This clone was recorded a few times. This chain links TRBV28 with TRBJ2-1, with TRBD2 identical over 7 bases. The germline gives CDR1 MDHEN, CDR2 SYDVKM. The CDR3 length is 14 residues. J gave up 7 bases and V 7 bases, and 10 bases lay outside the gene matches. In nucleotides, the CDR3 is TGTGCCAGCAAGGTTAGCGGGCCCGGAAATGAGCAGTTCTTC. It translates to CASKVSGPGNEQFF.